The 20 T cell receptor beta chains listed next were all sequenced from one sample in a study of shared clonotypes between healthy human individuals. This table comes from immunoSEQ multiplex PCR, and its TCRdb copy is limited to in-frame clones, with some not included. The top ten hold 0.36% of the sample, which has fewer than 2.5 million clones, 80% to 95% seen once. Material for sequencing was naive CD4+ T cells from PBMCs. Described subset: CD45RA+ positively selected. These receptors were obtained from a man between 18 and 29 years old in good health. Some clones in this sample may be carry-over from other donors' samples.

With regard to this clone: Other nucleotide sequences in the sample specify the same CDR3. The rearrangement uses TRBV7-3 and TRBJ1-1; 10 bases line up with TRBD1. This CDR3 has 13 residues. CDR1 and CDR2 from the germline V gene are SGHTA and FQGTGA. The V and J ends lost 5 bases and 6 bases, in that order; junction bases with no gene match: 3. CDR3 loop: CASSLDRGAEAFF. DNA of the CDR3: TGTGCCAGCAGCCTGGACAGGGGGGCTGAAGCTTTCTTT. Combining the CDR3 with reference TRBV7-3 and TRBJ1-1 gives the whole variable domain GAGVSQTPSNKVTEKGKYVELRCDPISGHTALYWYRQSLGQGPEFLIYFQGTGAADDSGLPNDRFFAVRPEGSVSTLKIQRTERGDSAVYLCASSLDRGAEAFFGQGTRLTVV.

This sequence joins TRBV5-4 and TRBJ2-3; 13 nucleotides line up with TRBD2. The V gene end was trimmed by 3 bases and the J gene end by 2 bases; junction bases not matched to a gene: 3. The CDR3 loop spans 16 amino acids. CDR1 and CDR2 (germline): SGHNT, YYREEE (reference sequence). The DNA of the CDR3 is TGTGCCAGCAGCTCCGGACTAGCGGGAGTCACAGATACGCAGTATTTT. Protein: CASSSGLAGVTDTQYF.

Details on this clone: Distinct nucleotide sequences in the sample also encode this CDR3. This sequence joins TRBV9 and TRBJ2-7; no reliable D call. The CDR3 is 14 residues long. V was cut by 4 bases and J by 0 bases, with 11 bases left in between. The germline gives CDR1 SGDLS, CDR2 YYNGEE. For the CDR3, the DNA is TGTGCCAGCAGCCCATCGGGTAGCTCCTACGAGCAGTACTTC. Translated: CASSPSGSSYEQYF.

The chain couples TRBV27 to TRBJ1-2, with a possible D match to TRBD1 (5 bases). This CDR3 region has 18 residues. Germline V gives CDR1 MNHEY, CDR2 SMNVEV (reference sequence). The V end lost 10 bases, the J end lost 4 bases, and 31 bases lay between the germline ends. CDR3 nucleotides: TGTGCCACCTCTTCCCACCCCCACACTAAGACAGAAAGCTATGGCTACACCTTC. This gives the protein CATSSHPHTKTESYGYTF.

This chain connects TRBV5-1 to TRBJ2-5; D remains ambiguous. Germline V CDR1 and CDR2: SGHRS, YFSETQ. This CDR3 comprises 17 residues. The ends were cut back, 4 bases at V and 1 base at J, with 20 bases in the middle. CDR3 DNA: TGCGCCAGCAGCACGGAACCGAATATGGGGTGCCAAGAGACCCAGTACTTC. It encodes CASSTEPNMGCQETQYF.

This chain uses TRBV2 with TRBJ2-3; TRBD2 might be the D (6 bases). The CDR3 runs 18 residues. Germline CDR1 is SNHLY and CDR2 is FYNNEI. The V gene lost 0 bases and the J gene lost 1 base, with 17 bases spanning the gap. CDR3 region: CASSEALGGDFRTDTQYF. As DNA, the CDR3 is TGTGCCAGCAGTGAAGCGCTTGGCGGGGACTTTCGCACAGATACGCAGTATTTT.

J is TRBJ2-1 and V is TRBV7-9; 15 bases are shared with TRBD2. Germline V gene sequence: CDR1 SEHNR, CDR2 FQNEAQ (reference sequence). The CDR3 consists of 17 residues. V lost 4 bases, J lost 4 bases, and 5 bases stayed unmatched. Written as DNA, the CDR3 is TGTGCCAGCAGCTACGGACTAGCGGGAGGGGCGTACAATGAGCAGTTCTTC. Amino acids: CASSYGLAGGAYNEQFF.

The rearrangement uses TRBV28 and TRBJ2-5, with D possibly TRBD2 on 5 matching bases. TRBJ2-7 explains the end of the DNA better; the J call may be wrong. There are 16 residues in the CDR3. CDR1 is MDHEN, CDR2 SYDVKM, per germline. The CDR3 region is CASSFRRGGLSYEQYF. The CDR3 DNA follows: TGTGCCAGCAGTTTCCGACGGGGTGGTCTCTCCTACGAGCAGTACTTC.

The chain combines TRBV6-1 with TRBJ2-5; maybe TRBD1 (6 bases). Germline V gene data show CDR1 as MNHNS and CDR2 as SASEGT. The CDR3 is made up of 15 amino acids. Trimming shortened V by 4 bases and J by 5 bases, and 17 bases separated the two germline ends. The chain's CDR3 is CASSVPGRGRETQYF. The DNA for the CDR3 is TGTGCCAGCAGTGTCCCGGGCAGGGGAAGGGAGACCCAGTACTTC.

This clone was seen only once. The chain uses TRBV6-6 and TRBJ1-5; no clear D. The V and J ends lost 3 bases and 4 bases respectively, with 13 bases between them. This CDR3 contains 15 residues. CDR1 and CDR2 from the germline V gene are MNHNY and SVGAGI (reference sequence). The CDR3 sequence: CASSYYGLENQPQHF. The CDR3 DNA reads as TGTGCCAGCAGTTATTATGGTTTGGAGAATCAGCCCCAGCATTTT.

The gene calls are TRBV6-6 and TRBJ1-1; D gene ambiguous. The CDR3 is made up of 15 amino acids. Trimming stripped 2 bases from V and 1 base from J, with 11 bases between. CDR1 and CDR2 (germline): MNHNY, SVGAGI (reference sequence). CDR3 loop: CASSYDEQPNTEAFF. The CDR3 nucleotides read TGTGCCAGCAGTTACGATGAGCAGCCGAACACTGAAGCTTTCTTT.

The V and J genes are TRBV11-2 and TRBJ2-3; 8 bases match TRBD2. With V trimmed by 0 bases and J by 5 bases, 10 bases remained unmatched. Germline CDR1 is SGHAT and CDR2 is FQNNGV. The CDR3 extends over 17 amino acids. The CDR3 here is CASSLDRGGLAGDTQYF. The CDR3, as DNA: TGTGCCAGCAGCTTAGATCGGGGGGGGCTAGCGGGAGATACGCAGTATTTT.

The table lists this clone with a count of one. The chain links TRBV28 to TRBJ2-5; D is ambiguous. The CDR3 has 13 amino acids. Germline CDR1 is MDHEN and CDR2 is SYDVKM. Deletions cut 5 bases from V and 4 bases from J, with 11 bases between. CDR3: CASSGPTPETQYF. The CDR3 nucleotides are TGTGCCAGCAGTGGCCCGACTCCAGAGACCCAGTACTTC.

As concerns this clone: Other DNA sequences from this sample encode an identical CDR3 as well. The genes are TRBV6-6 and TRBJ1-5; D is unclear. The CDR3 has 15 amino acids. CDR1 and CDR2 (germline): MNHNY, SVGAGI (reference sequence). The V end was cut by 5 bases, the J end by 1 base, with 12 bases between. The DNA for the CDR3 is TGTGCCAGCAGTCGACGAGGCAGGAGCAATCAGCCCCAGCATTTT. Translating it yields CASSRRGRSNQPQHF.

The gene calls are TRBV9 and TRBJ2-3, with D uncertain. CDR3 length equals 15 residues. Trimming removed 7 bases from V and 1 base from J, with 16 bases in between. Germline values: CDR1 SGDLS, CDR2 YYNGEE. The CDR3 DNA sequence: TGTGCCAGCTCAAGACGGGTTGGTGGCACAGATACGCAGTATTTT. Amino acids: CASSRRVGGTDTQYF.

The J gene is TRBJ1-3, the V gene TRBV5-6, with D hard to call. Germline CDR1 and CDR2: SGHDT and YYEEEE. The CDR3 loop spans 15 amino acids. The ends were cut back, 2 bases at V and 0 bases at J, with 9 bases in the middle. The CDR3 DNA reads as TGTGCCAGCAGCTTCCACAGTAACTCTGGAAACACCATATATTTT. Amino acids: CASSFHSNSGNTIYF.

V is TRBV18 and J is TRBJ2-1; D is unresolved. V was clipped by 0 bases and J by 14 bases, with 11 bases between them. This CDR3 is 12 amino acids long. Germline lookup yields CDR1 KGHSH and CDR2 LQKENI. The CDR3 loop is CASSPPAQGKFF. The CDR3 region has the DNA TGTGCCAGCTCACCACCCGCTCAAGGGAAGTTCTTC. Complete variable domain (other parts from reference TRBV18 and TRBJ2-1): NAGVMQNPRHLVRRRGQEARLRCSPMKGHSHVYWYRQLPEEGLKFMVYLQKENIIDESGMPKERFSAEFPKEGPSILRIQQVVRGDSAAYFCASSPPAQGKFFGPGTRLTVL.

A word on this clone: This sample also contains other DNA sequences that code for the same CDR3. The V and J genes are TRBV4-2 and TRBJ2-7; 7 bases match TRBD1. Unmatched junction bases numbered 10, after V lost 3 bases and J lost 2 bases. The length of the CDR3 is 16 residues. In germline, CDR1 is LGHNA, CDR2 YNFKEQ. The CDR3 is CASSHLTGLKPYEQYF. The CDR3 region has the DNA TGTGCCAGCAGCCACCTGACAGGGCTAAAACCCTACGAGCAGTACTTC.

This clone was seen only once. The CDR3 coding sequence is TGCGCCAGCCAAACCCCAAGCACAGATACGCAGTATTTT. Residues: CASQTPSTDTQYF. The chain carries TRBV5-1 and TRBJ2-3; unclear D gene. Trimming removed 7 bases at V and 0 bases at J, with 9 bases between. The germline gives CDR1 SGHRS, CDR2 YFSETQ. There are 13 residues in the CDR3. Using reference TRBV5-1 and TRBJ2-3 for the parts outside the CDR3, the full variable domain is KAGVTQTPRYLIKTRGQQVTLSCSPISGHRSVSWYQQTPGQGLQFLFEYFSETQRNKGNFPGRFSGRQFSNSRSEMNVSTLELGDSALYLCASQTPSTDTQYFGPGTRLTVL.

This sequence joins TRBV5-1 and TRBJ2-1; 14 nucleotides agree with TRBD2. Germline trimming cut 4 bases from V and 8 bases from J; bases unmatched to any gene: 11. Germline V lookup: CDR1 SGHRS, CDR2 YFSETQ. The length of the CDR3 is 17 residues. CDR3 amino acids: CASSRTTSGRAGDEQFF. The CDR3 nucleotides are TGCGCCAGCAGCCGTACGACTAGCGGGAGGGCCGGGGATGAGCAGTTCTTC.